This TCR beta chain appears in the sequencing data of a study of cytomegalovirus exposure and HLA in healthy donors. At the level of the study: Earlier sequencing of about 179 million T cells yielded roughly 100 million unique TCR beta sequences.

CDR3 length equals 18 residues. V was trimmed by 6 bases and J by 1 base, leaving 22 bases between them. Germline CDR1 reads MRHNA; CDR2 reads SNTAGT. Researchers ran the PCR with 60 Vbeta and 13 Jbeta primers. Per the original methods: Among the unique TCR beta chains that a later analysis counted, about 81 million in all, about 11 million were shared. The repertoire was sequenced with immunoSEQ multiplex PCR; TCRdb's copy has only in-frame clones and lacks some. That table is the source of V, J and clone size, and D and trimming were worked out from the DNA. The sample has 150,000 to 200,000 clones, about four fifths seen once; the top ten hold roughly 1.4%. General study results and limits: Cytomegalovirus status, reportedly, was diagnosed with high specificity and sensitivity by the classifier.

There are a few counts of this clone. The antigen is undetermined. This receptor was taken from a woman in her forties or fifties in good health and CMV-seronegative. This chain links TRBV6-4 with TRBJ1-5; possibly TRBD1 for D (6 bases). The source material was PBMCs. DNA for the CDR3: TGTGCCAGCAGCGGACCTAGGAACAGGGAGAAGAGCAATCAGCCCCAGCATTTT. This translates into CASSGPRNREKSNQPQHF.